This T cell receptor beta chain was observed in a study of blood T cell repertoires in COVID-19. The sample holds one count of this clone. Per the original methods: Cell counts per sample came from amplifying reference gene primers. Here immunoSEQ multiplex PCR was the method, and the copy in TCRdb shows in-frame clones only, minus some. V, J and clone size reflect that table, while D and trimming were determined from the DNA. The sample comprises roughly 150,000 clones, 65% to 90% of which are singletons, and more than 5.5% rests with the top ten. Trimming pared 1 base from V and 5 bases from J, leaving 11 bases between. Germline CDR1 is SQVTM and CDR2 is ANQGSEA. The CDR3 sequence is 13 residues long.

The origin of this receptor is a woman in her forties or fifties in a cohort sampled during active or convalescent COVID-19. Sequenced material: peripheral blood. The genes are TRBV29-1 and TRBJ1-1; D uncertain. The CDR3 loop is CSVEGPQVTEAFF. The CDR3 DNA sequence: TGCAGCGTTGAAGGGCCGCAGGTGACTGAAGCTTTCTTT.